Following are 11 T cell receptor beta chains from one sample sequenced in a study of T cell repertoires in cytomegalovirus infection. Via MiXCR, TCRdb re-called the reads, giving one row per CDR3 protein. Of 700,000 to 900,000 distinct CDR3 sequences in the sample, 29% were seen once. Their cognate antigens are unknown. The input for sequencing was cultured CD8+ T cells from PBMCs, taken from culture after CMV antigen stimulation. The receptors come from a human donor in good health (CMV status not recorded). Some clones in this sample may be carry-over from other donors' samples.

The table lists this clonotype with a few counts. The V gene is TRBV2, the J gene TRBJ2-1; tentatively, D is TRBD2 (5 bases). Looked up from germline, CDR1 is SNHLY and CDR2 is FYNNEI. V was trimmed by 0 bases and J by 0 bases, leaving 12 bases between them. There are 17 residues in the CDR3. CDR3 DNA sequence: TGTGCCAGCAGTGAAGCGCTTGATGGGAGCTCCTACAATGAGCAGTTCTTC. Its translation: CASSEALDGSSYNEQFF.

Notes on this clonotype: The junction shows a germline mismatch at one end, possibly a read error. The chain carries TRBV19 and TRBJ2-7; D might be TRBD1 or TRBD2, each matching 5 bases. CDR3 length: 11 amino acids. Germline lookup yields CDR1 LNHDA and CDR2 SQIVND (reference sequence). CDR3 coding DNA: TGTGCCTCTTTTTATCGGACACCGAGGGTCTTC. This translates into CASFYRTPRVF.

Ten or more counts support this clonotype. This CDR3 is CASSIGASTDTQYF. The DNA for the CDR3 is TGTGCCAGCAGCATAGGGGCGAGCACAGATACGCAGTATTTT. The chain recombines TRBV7-8 with TRBJ2-3, with a weak D call TRBD1 (5 bases). In germline, CDR1 is SGHVS, CDR2 FQNEAQ. This CDR3 comprises 14 residues. Trimming pared 5 bases from V and 0 bases from J, leaving 9 bases between.

The rearrangement uses TRBV7-9 and TRBJ1-1, with no clear D. Per germline, CDR1 SEHNR and CDR2 FQNEAQ (reference sequence). The V gene lost 1 base and the J gene lost 11 bases, with 14 bases spanning the gap. The CDR3 totals 13 residues. The CDR3 reads CASSLGEVPEAFF. CDR3 coding DNA: TGTGCCAGCAGCTTAGGGGAGGTCCCGGAGGCTTTCTTT.

CDR3 sequence reads: CASTPGIGGGFSYNEQFF. CDR3 nucleotide sequence: TGTGCCAGCACCCCTGGCATTGGCGGGGGGTTCTCCTACAATGAGCAGTTCTTC. This chain joins TRBV28 and TRBJ2-1; 8 nucleotides match TRBD2. Germline CDR1 and CDR2: MDHEN and SYDVKM. The V gene end was trimmed by 7 bases and the J gene end by 0 bases; junction bases not matched to a gene: 14. CDR3 length: 18 residues.

This chain connects TRBV9 to TRBJ1-6, with a tentative D call TRBD1 (5 bases). Trimming took off 0 bases at V and 6 bases at J, with 10 bases between the two ends. The CDR3 runs to 15 residues. Germline V gives CDR1 SGDLS, CDR2 YYNGEE. The CDR3 DNA sequence: TGTGCCAGCAGCGTAGTTCCGGGGGTTAATTCACCCCTCCACTTT. Translation: CASSVVPGVNSPLHF.

Only a few counts were recorded for this clonotype. The chain combines TRBV6-1 with TRBJ2-7; D is unresolved. The CDR3 is 14 residues long. CDR1 MNHNS and CDR2 SASEGT come from the germline V gene. The V end was cut by 4 bases, the J end by 0 bases, with 10 bases between. The CDR3 bases are TGTGCCAGCAGTGCAGGTTTCAGCTCCTACGAGCAGTACTTC. This gives the protein CASSAGFSSYEQYF.

The chain links TRBV27 to TRBJ1-4; D not certain. Germline assignment: CDR1 MNHEY and CDR2 SMNVEV (reference sequence). This CDR3 spans 15 amino acids. V was shortened by 3 bases and J by 6 bases, with 14 bases between the two germline ends. The DNA for the CDR3 is TGTGCCAGCAGTTTGTCTGGCCAGAGGGATGAAAAACTGTTTTTT. This translates into CASSLSGQRDEKLFF. The complete variable domain, with remaining parts taken from reference TRBV27 and TRBJ1-4, reads EAQVTQNPRYLITVTGKKLTVTCSQNMNHEYMSWYRQDPGLGLRQIYYSMNVEVTDKGDVPEGYKVSRKEKRNFPLILESPSPNQTSLYFCASSLSGQRDEKLFFGSGTQLSVL.

The chain carries TRBV7-8 and TRBJ2-3; 11 bases map to TRBD2. The ends lost 1 base at V and 3 bases at J; junction bases unmatched: 12. The CDR3 has 19 residues. The germline CDR1 and CDR2 sequences are SGHVS and FQNEAQ. The CDR3 loop reads CASSLEGPLSGGGTDTQYF. As DNA, the CDR3 is TGTGCCAGCAGCTTAGAGGGGCCCCTTAGCGGGGGGGGAACAGATACGCAGTATTTT.

V gene TRBV7-6 combines with J gene TRBJ2-1, with 9 bases that match TRBD2. The CDR3 contains 15 residues. The trim removed 3 bases at V and 6 bases at J, leaving 6 bases unmatched. In germline, CDR1 is SGHVS, CDR2 FNYEAQ. In DNA form, the CDR3 reads TGTGCCAGCAGCTTTATAGCGGGGGAGCTCAATGAGCAGTTCTTC. This translates into CASSFIAGELNEQFF.

The chain combines TRBV20-1 with TRBJ2-5; D is possibly TRBD2 (6 bases). Germline V gives CDR1 DFQATT, CDR2 SNEGSKA (reference sequence). The CDR3 runs 11 residues. The V end lost 6 bases, the J end lost 5 bases, and 10 bases lay between the germline ends. CDR3 loop: CSARAGETQYF. In nucleotides, the CDR3 is TGCAGTGCCAGGGCGGGGGAGACCCAGTACTTC.